Listed here is a single T cell receptor beta chain. As yet, its antigen is unknown. UMI-tagged TRB cDNA libraries were built via 5' RACE. TCRdb reprocessed the 5' RACE reads, keeping one entry per CDR3 protein, no DNA. The table gives about 53,000 distinct CDR3 sequences; the top ten clones make up around 0.4% of it. The source of the sample is a study of CXCR3-negative and CXCR3-positive naive CD8 T cells. Broader study findings: The study found more hydrophobic TRB CDR3s in CXCR3-positive naive cells than in CXCR3-negative naive cells. TCR strength was inferred from TRB CDR3 properties, while surface CD5 was comparable between naive subsets. Comparably high diversity was seen in both naive subsets, and much lower diversity in memory CD8+ cells.

The CDR3 spans 14 residues. The germline V gene has CDR1 MNHEY and CDR2 SVGEGT. The sequenced sample consisted of naive CXCR3- CD8+ T cells from blood. The subset was: CD45RO-CCR7+CD27+CD95- naive CD8+ T cells lacking CXCR3 (TNR3-). The sequence was collected from a human donor in good health. Some clones in this sample may be carry-over from other donors' samples. The gene calls are TRBV6-2 or TRBV6-3 and TRBJ2-1; TCRdb names TRBD1, which stays unverified in the absence of DNA. CDR3 protein: CASSWSGALLEQFF.